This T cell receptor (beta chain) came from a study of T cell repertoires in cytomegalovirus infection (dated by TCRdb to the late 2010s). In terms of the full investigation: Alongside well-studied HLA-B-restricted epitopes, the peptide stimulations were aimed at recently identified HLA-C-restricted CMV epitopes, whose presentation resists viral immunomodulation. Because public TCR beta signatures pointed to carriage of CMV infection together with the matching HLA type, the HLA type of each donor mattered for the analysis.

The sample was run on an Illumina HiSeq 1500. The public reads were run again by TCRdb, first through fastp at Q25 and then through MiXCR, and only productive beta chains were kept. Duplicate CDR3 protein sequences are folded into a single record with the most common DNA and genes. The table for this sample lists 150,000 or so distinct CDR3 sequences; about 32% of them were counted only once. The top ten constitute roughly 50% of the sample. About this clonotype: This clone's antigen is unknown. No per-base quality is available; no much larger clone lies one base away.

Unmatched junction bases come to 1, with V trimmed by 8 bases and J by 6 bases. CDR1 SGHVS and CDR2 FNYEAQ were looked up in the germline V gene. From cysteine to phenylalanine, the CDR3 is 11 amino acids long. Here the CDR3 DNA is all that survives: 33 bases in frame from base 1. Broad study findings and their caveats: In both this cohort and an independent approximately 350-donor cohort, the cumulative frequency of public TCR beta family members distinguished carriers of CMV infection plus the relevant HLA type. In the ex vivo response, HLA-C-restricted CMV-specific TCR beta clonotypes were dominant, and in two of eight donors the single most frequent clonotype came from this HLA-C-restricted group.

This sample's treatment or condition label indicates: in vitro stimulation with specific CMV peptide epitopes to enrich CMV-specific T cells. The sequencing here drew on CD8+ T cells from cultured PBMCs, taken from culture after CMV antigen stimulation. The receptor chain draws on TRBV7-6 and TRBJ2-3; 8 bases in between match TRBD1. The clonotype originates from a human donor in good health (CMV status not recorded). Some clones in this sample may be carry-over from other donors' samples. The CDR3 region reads CASQGADTQYF. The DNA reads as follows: TGTGCCAGCCAGGGGGCTGATACGCAGTATTTT.